This T cell receptor beta chain was documented in a study of blood T cell repertoires in COVID-19. The germline CDR1 and CDR2 sequences are MNHNY and SVGAGI (reference sequence). Trimming removed 5 bases at V and 4 bases at J, with 17 bases between. This CDR3 has 15 amino acids. Clones were sequenced by immunoSEQ multiplex PCR, and TCRdb holds only the in-frame ones, with some missing. The table lists 170,000 or so clones, approximately 83% of them singletons, with 5.5% to 8% in the top ten. This rearrangement joins TRBV6-6 to TRBJ1-1, with a tentative D call TRBD1 (5 bases). Sequences were obtained from peripheral blood. This TCR was sampled from a woman between 40 and 55 years old with COVID-19, enrolled during active disease. This chain's CDR3 is CASSPGRGWATEAFF. The DNA for the CDR3 is TGTGCCAGCAGTCCCGGGAGGGGCTGGGCCACTGAAGCTTTCTTT.